The present entry profiles one T cell receptor beta chain with its context. Random-hexamer reverse transcription was applied to about 0.45 to 1 ug RNA. TCRdb recomputed calls from the immunoSEQ multiplex PCR reads with MiXCR, one row per CDR3 protein. In the table there are some 180,000 distinct CDR3 sequences, 85% to 95% of which are singletons. The data stem from a study of CD8 T cells in Susac syndrome. The sequencing input was CD4+ T cells from PBMCs. The receptor's source is a human donor in good health.

The CDR3 DNA follows: TGTGCCAGCAGCATTGCGGGTCCCTCGACTGAAGCTTTCTTT. This codes for CASSIAGPSTEAFF. V is TRBV7-9 and J is TRBJ1-1; no firm D call. Germline loops: CDR1 SEHNR, CDR2 FQNEAQ (reference sequence). The CDR3 runs 14 residues. V shed 5 bases and J shed 5 bases, with 15 bases lying between them.